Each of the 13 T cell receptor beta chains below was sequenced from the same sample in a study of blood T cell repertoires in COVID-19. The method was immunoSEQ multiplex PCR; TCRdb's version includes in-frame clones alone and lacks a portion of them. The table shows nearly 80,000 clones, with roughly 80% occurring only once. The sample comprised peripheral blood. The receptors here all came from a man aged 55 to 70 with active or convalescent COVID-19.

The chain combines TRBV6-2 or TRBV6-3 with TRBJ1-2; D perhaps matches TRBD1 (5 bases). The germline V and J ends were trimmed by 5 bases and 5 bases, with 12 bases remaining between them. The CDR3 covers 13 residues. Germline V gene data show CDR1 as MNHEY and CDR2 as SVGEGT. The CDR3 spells CASSVDSSYGYTF. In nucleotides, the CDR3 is TGTGCCAGCAGTGTCGACAGCTCTTATGGCTACACCTTC.

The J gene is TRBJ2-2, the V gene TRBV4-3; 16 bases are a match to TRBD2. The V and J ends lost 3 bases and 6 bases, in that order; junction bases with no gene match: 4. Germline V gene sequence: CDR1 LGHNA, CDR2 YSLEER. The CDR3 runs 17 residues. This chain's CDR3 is CASSQGLAGGLAGELFF. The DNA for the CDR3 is TGCGCCAGCAGCCAGGGACTAGCGGGGGGGCTCGCCGGGGAGCTGTTTTTT.

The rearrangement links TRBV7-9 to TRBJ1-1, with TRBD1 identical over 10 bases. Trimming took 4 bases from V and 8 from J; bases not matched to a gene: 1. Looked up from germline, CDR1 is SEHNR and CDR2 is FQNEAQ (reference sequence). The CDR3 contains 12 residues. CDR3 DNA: TGTGCCAGCAGCTGGGGACAGGGGGAAGCTTTCTTT. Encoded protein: CASSWGQGEAFF.

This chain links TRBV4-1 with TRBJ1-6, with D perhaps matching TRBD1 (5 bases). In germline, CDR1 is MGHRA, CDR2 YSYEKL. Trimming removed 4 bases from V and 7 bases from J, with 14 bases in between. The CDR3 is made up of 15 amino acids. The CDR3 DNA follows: TGCGCCAGCAGCCCGAGTATGGGGGGGAATTCACCCCTCCACTTT. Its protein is CASSPSMGGNSPLHF.

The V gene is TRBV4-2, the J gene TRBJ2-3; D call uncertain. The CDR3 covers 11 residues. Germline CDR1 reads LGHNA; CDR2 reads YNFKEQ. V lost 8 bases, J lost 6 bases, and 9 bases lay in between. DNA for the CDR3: TGTGCCAGCCCCTCCAGGGATACGCAGTATTTT. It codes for CASPSRDTQYF.

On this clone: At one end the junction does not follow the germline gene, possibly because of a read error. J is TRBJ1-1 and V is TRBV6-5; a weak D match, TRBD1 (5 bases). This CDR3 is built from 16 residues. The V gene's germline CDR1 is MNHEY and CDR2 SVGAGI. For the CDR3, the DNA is TGTGCCAGCAGTCACTCCCCCGCAGGGCCGGGGGATGAAGCTTTCTTT. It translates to CASSHSPAGPGDEAFF.

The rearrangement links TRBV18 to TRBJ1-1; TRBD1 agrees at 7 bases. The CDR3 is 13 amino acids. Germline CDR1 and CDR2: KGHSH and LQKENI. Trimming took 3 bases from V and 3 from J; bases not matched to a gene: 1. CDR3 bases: TGTGCCAGCTCACCCGGACAGGACACTGAAGCTTTCTTT. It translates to CASSPGQDTEAFF.

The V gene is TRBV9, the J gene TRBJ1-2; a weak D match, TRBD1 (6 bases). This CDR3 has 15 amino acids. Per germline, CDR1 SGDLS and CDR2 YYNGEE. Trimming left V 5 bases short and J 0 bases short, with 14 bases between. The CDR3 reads CASSPGQRANYGYTF. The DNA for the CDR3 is TGTGCCAGCAGTCCTGGACAGAGAGCTAACTATGGCTACACCTTC.

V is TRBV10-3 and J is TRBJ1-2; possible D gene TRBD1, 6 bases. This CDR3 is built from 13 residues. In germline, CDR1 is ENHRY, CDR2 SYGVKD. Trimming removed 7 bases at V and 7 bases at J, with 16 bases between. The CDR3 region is CAINKDSTSGYTF. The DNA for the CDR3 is TGTGCCATCAATAAGGACAGCACCAGTGGCTACACCTTC.

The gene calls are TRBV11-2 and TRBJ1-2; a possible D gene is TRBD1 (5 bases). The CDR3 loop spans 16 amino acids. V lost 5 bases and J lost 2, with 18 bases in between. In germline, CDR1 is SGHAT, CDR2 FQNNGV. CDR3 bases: TGTGCCAGCAGCCCCATGCTGCAGGGACTAAACTATGGCTACACCTTC. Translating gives CASSPMLQGLNYGYTF.

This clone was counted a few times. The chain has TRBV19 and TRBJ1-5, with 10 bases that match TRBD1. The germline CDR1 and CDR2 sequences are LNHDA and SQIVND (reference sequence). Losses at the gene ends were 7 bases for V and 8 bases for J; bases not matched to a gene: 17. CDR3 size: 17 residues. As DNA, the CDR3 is TGTGCCAGTACCATGGGGAGACAGGGGGCTGGTTCGGAGCCCCAGCATTTT. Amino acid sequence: CASTMGRQGAGSEPQHF.

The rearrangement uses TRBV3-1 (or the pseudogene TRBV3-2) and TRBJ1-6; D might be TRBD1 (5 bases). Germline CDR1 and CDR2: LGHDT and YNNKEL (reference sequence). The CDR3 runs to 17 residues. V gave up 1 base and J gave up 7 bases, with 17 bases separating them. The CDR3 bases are TGTGCCAGCAGCCAAGTGATGAGCGGGAGGACAAATTCACCCCTCCACTTT. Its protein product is CASSQVMSGRTNSPLHF.

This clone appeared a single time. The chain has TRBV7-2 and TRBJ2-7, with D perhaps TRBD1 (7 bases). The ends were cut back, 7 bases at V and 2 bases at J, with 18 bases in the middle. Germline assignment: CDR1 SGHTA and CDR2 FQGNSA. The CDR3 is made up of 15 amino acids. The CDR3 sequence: CASTPGGTTTYEQYF. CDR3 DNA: TGTGCCAGCACCCCAGGGGGGACGACTACCTACGAGCAGTACTTC. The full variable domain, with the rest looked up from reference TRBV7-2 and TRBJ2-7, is GAGVSQSPSNKVTEKGKDVELRCDPISGHTALYWYRQSLGQGLEFLIYFQGNSAPDKSGLPSDRFSAERTGGSVSTLTIQRTQQEDSAVYLCASTPGGTTTYEQYFGPGTRLTVT.